The 6 T cell receptor beta chains below were found in one sample sequenced in a study of T cells after yellow fever vaccination (dated by TCRdb to about 2019). The treatment or condition label here, explained by the study, means: live attenuated yellow fever vaccine strain. Library preparation was by 5' RACE. Instrument used: Illumina NovaSeq 6000. TCRdb trimmed the raw reads at Q25, called clones with MiXCR and kept productive beta chains. One record per CDR3 amino acid sequence lists the most common genes and DNA. Across this sample there are some 240,000 distinct CDR3 sequences, with about 3% seen only once. Clones ranked in the top ten supply around 3.2% of the sample. Sequenced material: CD4+ T cells sorted from PBMCs, taken 10 days after the yellow fever booster vaccination. These receptor sequences come from a man aged 18 to 30 who received the YFV17D yellow fever vaccine.

This clonotype showed up just a few times. This sequence joins TRBV4-3 and TRBJ1-6; D may be TRBD1 (6 bases). V lost 6 bases and J lost 4, with 10 bases in between. Germline CDR1 LGHNA, CDR2 YSLEER. The CDR3 length is 14 residues. The CDR3 DNA reads TGCGCCAGCAGAGGGGGGCAGTATAATTCACCCCTCCACTTT. Encoded protein: CASRGGQYNSPLHF.

This clonotype was counted ten times or more. The chain employs TRBV12-3 or TRBV12-4 and TRBJ2-1; 8 bases match TRBD2. Germline trimming cut 3 bases from V and 8 bases from J; bases unmatched to any gene: 9. The CDR3 has 15 residues. The CDR3 loop is CASSFSGGRSDEQFF. The DNA of the CDR3 is TGTGCCAGCAGTTTCAGCGGGGGCCGGAGCGATGAGCAGTTCTTC.

V gene TRBV6-2 or TRBV6-3 combines with J gene TRBJ1-4; D is unresolved. This CDR3 is 12 amino acids long. Germline CDR1 is MNHEY and CDR2 is SVGEGT. The V gene lost 0 bases and the J gene lost 6 bases, with 2 bases spanning the gap. The CDR3 DNA reads TGTGCCAGCAGTTACTCGTATGAAAAACTGTTTTTT. Its protein product is CASSYSYEKLFF.

The V call is TRBV30, the J call TRBJ1-2; no firm D call. Germline CDR1 GTSNPN, CDR2 SVGIG (reference sequence). The CDR3 consists of 12 residues. V dropped 0 bases and J dropped 4 bases, with 6 bases sitting between them. The CDR3 sequence is CAWSVGLYGYTF. The CDR3 region has the DNA TGTGCCTGGAGTGTTGGACTCTATGGCTACACCTTC.

This clonotype was seen only a few times. This rearrangement joins TRBV18 to TRBJ2-5; D is unresolved. V gave up 3 bases and J gave up 5 bases, with 13 bases separating them. The CDR3 extends over 14 amino acids. Per germline, CDR1 KGHSH and CDR2 LQKENI. The CDR3 spells CASSPWMTVETQYF. Here the CDR3 DNA reads TGTGCCAGCTCACCGTGGATGACGGTGGAGACCCAGTACTTC.

This clonotype occurred many times. The chain employs TRBV19 and TRBJ2-5; D is possibly TRBD1 (6 bases). Germline V CDR1 and CDR2: LNHDA, SQIVND (reference sequence). With 7 bases removed from V and 5 bases from J, the gap between germline ends came to 17 bases. The CDR3 covers 14 residues. DNA for the CDR3: TGTGCCAGTACTCCAGGACAGCTGGGGGAGACCCAGTACTTC. Its protein product is CASTPGQLGETQYF.